The TCR beta chain under discussion was sequenced for a study of T cell responses to AZD1222 COVID-19 vaccine (dated by TCRdb to the early 2020s). As for the study more broadly: Because spike-specific TCR depth and breadth did not differ between the two schedules, AZD1222 recipients who got a second dose at roughly 4 weeks were pooled with those who got a second dose at roughly 12 weeks. TCR sequencing was performed for some 250 trial participants, of whom 200 to 220 were given two doses of AZD1222 and 26 were given two doses of MenACWY control vaccine. Trial participants were enrolled into age subgroups of 18-55, 56-69 and 70-plus years, which contained approximately 150, 30 and 60 TCR-sequenced participants, respectively.

The study at large found these results: Because no day 14 peak-response samples were available, repertoires were characterized only after the peak T cell response. A significant rise in spike-specific TCR breadth and depth was observed after two AZD1222 doses relative to day 0 and relative to MenACWY recipients. Only five to seven AZD1222 recipients were SARS-CoV-2 seropositive at baseline, limiting conclusions about previously exposed vaccinees. Nearly half of unique spike-specific TCRs reportedly recognized epitopes outside regions mutated in the B.1.351 and B.1.1.7 variants. In the small 56-69-year group, the increase in depth fell short of significance, most likely because of low power. Participants were mostly white British, with more females than males. The authors suggested clonal diversity may have been underestimated. The vaccine-associated CD4 TCRs covered the entire spike protein, and the dominant responses fell in regions 160-218 and 743-854.

The CDR3 regions of human TCRbeta chains were subjected to immunosequencing. Under the source paper's analysis protocol: TCRs in the repertoires were matched against a reference library of SARS-CoV-2-specific TCRs that had been generated with the MIRA antigen-specificity platform. Breadth was defined as the fraction of unique TCRs that were SARS-CoV-2-associated. Depth was defined as the fraction of total T cells that were SARS-CoV-2-associated. Using the MIRA data, each spike-specific TCR was assigned both to the spike region to which the TCR was reactive and to a CD4 or CD8 class. Log10-transformed breadth and depth values were compared by one-way ANOVA with Sidak's multiple comparisons tests. TCRdb's version of the immuneACCESS table is confined to in-frame rearrangements and falls short of the full clone set. An unresolved V gene accounts for under half of the shortfall where checked; the remainder is of unknown origin. That table is the source of V, J and clone size, and D and trimming were worked out from the DNA. The sample table lists more than 100,000 clones, under 85% of them with a count of one. Clones ranked in the top ten supply around 6% of the sample.

V trim: 5 bases; J trim: 0 bases; unmatched bases: 10. The germline V gene encodes CDR1 LNHDA and CDR2 SQIVND (reference sequence). From its cysteine to its phenylalanine, the CDR3 spans 17 amino acids. CDR3 DNA only is kept here, 51 bases in frame from base 1. This specimen's time point label, interpreted: baseline before first vaccination. Samples from vaccinated people were obtained from the UK trials COV001 and COV002, which included a single-blind randomized controlled phase 2/3 trial of AZD1222 (ChAdOx1 nCoV-19) in healthy adults. Trial participant PBMC samples were collected at day 0 and day 28 after the second dose for TCRbeta chain sequencing. To note about this clone: Its antigen is currently not known. No base-level quality is on record; no much larger clone is a single base apart.

The sequence derives from an adult in good health. Sequencing was performed on peripheral blood, taken on day 0 of AZD1222 vaccination. The chain is assembled from TRBV19 and TRBJ2-1, with 7 central nucleotides matching TRBD2. The DNA reads TGTGCCAGTAGTCCCGATCTAGCGGCTAGCTCCTACAATGAGCAGTTCTTC. It translates to CASSPDLAASSYNEQFF.